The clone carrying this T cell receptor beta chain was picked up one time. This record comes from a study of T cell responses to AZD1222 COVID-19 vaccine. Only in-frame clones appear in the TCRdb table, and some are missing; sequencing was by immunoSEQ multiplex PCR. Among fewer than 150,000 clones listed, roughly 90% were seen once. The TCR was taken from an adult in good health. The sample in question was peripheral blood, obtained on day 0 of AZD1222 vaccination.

CDR3 loop: CASSLAPVTNEKLFF. The CDR3 DNA sequence: TGCGCCAGCAGCTTGGCCCCGGTAACTAATGAAAAACTGTTTTTT. The chain recombines TRBV5-1 with TRBJ1-4, with no clear D. V was pared by 0 bases and J by 1 base, with 7 bases between. The CDR3 consists of 15 residues. Germline CDR1 reads SGHRS; CDR2 reads YFSETQ.